The 6 T cell receptor beta chains listed next were all sequenced from one sample in a study of T cell responses to AZD1222 COVID-19 vaccine. Clones were read by immunoSEQ multiplex PCR, and TCRdb kept only the in-frame ones, dropping some. The top ten clones hold 5% of a sample with approximately 88,000 clones, roughly nine tenths of them seen once. Material: peripheral blood, obtained 28 days after the second AZD1222 dose. The receptors stem from an adult who received the AZD1222 COVID-19 vaccine.

This clone was counted a single time. The chain couples TRBV14 to TRBJ1-2; 7 bases match TRBD1. Germline CDR1 SGHDN, CDR2 FVKESK. This CDR3 has 14 amino acids. Trimming removed 4 bases from V and 3 bases from J; junction bases left unmatched: 5. CDR3 DNA: TGTGCCAGCAGCCTTCGACAGGGATACTATGGCTACACCTTC. It is translated as CASSLRQGYYGYTF.

This chain links TRBV19 with TRBJ1-5, with TRBD1 matching over 9 bases. Per germline, CDR1 LNHDA and CDR2 SQIVND (reference sequence). The CDR3 runs 14 residues. V was clipped by 6 bases and J by 4 bases; unmatched bases: 4. The CDR3 DNA follows: TGTGCCAGTAGGACGACAGGGGGTAATCAGCCCCAGCATTTT. It is translated as CASRTTGGNQPQHF. Using reference TRBV19 and TRBJ1-5 for the parts outside the CDR3, the full variable domain is DGGITQSPKYLFRKEGQNVTLSCEQNLNHDAMYWYRQDPGQGLRLIYYSQIVNDFQKGDIAEGYSVSREKKESFPLTVTSAQKNPTAFYLCASRTTGGNQPQHFGDGTRLSIL.

The CDR3 coding sequence is TGTGCCAGCAGCTATTCTAGCGGTACTCCCACAGATACGCAGTATTTT. As protein: CASSYSSGTPTDTQYF. The chain is built from TRBV7-2 and TRBJ2-3; 7 bases map to TRBD2. Germline V lookup: CDR1 SGHTA, CDR2 FQGNSA. This CDR3 region has 16 residues. Trimming removed 4 bases from V and 2 bases from J; junction bases left unmatched: 9.

The chain combines TRBV27 with TRBJ2-3; D gene uncertain. This CDR3 comprises 16 residues. Germline V lookup: CDR1 MNHEY, CDR2 SMNVEV (reference sequence). Trimming left V 3 bases short and J 5 bases short, with 18 bases between. CDR3 DNA sequence: TGTGCCAGCAGTTTCTTGACTTTTGGGGTGCGAGATACGCAGTATTTT. This sequence encodes CASSFLTFGVRDTQYF.

The chain has TRBV7-2 and TRBJ1-2, with 7 bases matching TRBD1. The trim removed 5 bases at V and 5 bases at J, leaving 8 bases unmatched. Germline CDR1 SGHTA, CDR2 FQGNSA. The CDR3 is made up of 14 amino acids. CDR3 nucleotide sequence: TGTGCCAGCAGCCCCCGGGACAGCCGGTATGGCTACACCTTC. It is translated as CASSPRDSRYGYTF.

The chain joins TRBV9 to TRBJ2-3; D is undetermined. Germline loops: CDR1 SGDLS, CDR2 YYNGEE. The CDR3 spans 16 residues. Trimming left V 4 bases short and J 0 bases short, with 15 bases between. The CDR3 region has the DNA TGTGCCAGCAGCCGGACGAACCTAGGCAGCACAGATACGCAGTATTTT. Translating it yields CASSRTNLGSTDTQYF.